The clone carrying this T cell receptor beta chain was recorded a few times. What it binds is not known. This sample holds PBMCs from 9.5 to 10 ml fresh peripheral blood. The data were obtained in a study of T cells in Graves' hyperthyroidism and ophthalmopathy. Amplification of TCR beta CDR3 regions was performed using RNA transcripts as template. The TCR CDR3 was amplified in a first-round RT-PCR using the HTBI primer set. One entry per CDR3 protein results from TCRdb running MiXCR on the multiplex PCR reads. The data show fewer than 900,000 distinct CDR3 sequences, less than 20% seen once. Study conclusions and caveats: Within blood appeared most thyroid clonotypes that had expanded above 0.001. The model anticipated ophthalmopathy a median about six months pre-onset. Researchers report that a 13 V-J model separated ophthalmopathy from stable hyperthyroidism.

The CDR3 length is 13 residues. Germline V CDR1 and CDR2: ENHRY, SYGVKD. Trimming pared 4 bases from V and 7 bases from J, leaving 11 bases between. Sequenced material: blood. The chain has TRBV10-3 and TRBJ1-5, with a weak D call TRBD1 (6 bases). This clonotype originated in a man between 18 and 35 years old with Graves' hyperthyroidism. CDR3 coding DNA: TGTGCCATCAGTGGGGTGAGGGGGCAGCCCCAGCATTTT. This translates into CAISGVRGQPQHF.